This T cell receptor beta chain was profiled in a study of radiation and T cells in renal cell carcinoma (dated by TCRdb to 2019 to 2021). For the study in its entirety: In total, approximately 53 samples, comprising 25 or so tumors and around 27 peripheral blood samples, were subjected to TCR beta sequencing. The last blood draw happened 4 weeks after radiation, timed to coincide with nephrectomy. In the approximately 49 samples combined, 4 million to 5 million unique CDR3 nucleotide sequences were found, encoding 2.5 million or so unique CDR3 amino acid sequences.

Here is what the overall study found, with its caveats: Changes in the blood repertoire were not tracked past 4 weeks after treatment. Because the trial had a single-armed design, the trial could not examine how radiation dose or scheduling affected the TCR repertoire. Because pretreatment tumor biopsies were not available, the baseline intratumoral presence of clonotypes could not be determined. In blood, the top tumor clonotypes increased between baseline and 2 weeks post-radiation and then shrank by 4 weeks, which suggests that tumor-resident clones expanded only transiently.

According to the study, the label for this sample's time point signals: blood 4 weeks post-SBRT, at nephrectomy. The treatment or condition label, read with the paper, signifies: 15 Gy SBRT to primary tumor, nephrectomy 4 weeks later. The samples were drawn from a clinical trial, where primary renal cell carcinomas were treated with 15 Gy of stereotactic body radiation therapy and then removed by nephrectomy 4 weeks afterward. To track tumor-enriched clonotypes, serial peripheral blood was sampled from radiation-treated patients at baseline and at 2 weeks and 4 weeks after SBRT. Every patient had renal cell carcinoma of clear cell pathology. Genomic DNA for TCR sequencing was prepared using the QIAamp DNA Blood Mini Kit (Qiagen). Only samples passing all quality control checks were included in the analyses. Note on this clone: Its antigen is not yet known. Per-nucleotide qualities are absent, and no much larger clonotype sits a single base away.

TCR beta libraries were generated from genomic DNA with the immunoSEQ kit, following the manufacturer's recommendations. For library preparation, a first multiplex PCR was performed with proprietary primers, followed by a second PCR in which unique barcodes were added, and bead cleanups were performed after each round. Each sample batch included a kit-provided positive control reaction and a negative control reaction. The final libraries underwent checking on an Agilent 4200 TapeStation D1000 ScreenTape, volumetric pooling, and quantification by qPCR. Sequencing was performed on an Illumina NextSeq500 using a MidOutput 150-cycle cartridge, with 156 Read1 cycles, 15 Index1 cycles, and the kit custom primers. The pooled library was loaded at 0.75 to 1 pM, and around 18% PhiX control was spiked in. Per the source publication's procedure: The vendor-processed data were analyzed in R, and a clonotype was defined as all T cells that share the same CDR3 nucleotide sequence. In the clone abundance analyses, frequencies in each sample were normalized to that sample's 10,000 most abundant clones. Public T cell clones, which averaged fewer than five per sample, were excluded before analysis. Tumor-enriched clonotypes and baseline blood-enriched clonotypes were defined as those with an abundance difference of at least 32-fold between compartments. Clonotypes expanded or contracted between blood time points were identified with a beta-binomial differential abundance model. Similarity between tumor and blood repertoires was quantified using the Baroni-Urbani and Buser coefficient, and groups were compared with two-tailed Wilcoxon tests in R. The clones in this table, taken by TCRdb from immuneACCESS, are in-frame only. Not every clone is retained; where verified, under half of the shortfall comes from an unresolved V gene, and the cause of the rest is unknown. For V, J and clone size, that table is used; D and trimming come from the DNA. The sample table lists about 73,000 clones, around four fifths of them with a count of one. The ten largest clones capture more than 2% of the sample.

In the germline V gene, CDR1 corresponds to SGHRS and CDR2 to YFSETQ. The germline ends are 25 bases apart after V is trimmed by 5 bases and J by 4 bases. The CDR3 runs 17 residues from the cysteine to the phenylalanine. Only CDR3 DNA is held: 51 bases, read in frame from base 1. The specimen comprised blood, sampled from a patient whose treatment included radiotherapy and nephrectomy. The sequence derives from an older woman with renal cell carcinoma. Rearrangement joined TRBV5-1 to TRBJ2-7; a weak D assignment points to TRBD1 (6 bases agree). This receptor has the CDR3 CASREGAGVESRYEQYF. The DNA sequence is given as TGCGCCAGCAGGGAAGGGGCAGGGGTAGAGAGTCGGTACGAGCAGTACTTC.